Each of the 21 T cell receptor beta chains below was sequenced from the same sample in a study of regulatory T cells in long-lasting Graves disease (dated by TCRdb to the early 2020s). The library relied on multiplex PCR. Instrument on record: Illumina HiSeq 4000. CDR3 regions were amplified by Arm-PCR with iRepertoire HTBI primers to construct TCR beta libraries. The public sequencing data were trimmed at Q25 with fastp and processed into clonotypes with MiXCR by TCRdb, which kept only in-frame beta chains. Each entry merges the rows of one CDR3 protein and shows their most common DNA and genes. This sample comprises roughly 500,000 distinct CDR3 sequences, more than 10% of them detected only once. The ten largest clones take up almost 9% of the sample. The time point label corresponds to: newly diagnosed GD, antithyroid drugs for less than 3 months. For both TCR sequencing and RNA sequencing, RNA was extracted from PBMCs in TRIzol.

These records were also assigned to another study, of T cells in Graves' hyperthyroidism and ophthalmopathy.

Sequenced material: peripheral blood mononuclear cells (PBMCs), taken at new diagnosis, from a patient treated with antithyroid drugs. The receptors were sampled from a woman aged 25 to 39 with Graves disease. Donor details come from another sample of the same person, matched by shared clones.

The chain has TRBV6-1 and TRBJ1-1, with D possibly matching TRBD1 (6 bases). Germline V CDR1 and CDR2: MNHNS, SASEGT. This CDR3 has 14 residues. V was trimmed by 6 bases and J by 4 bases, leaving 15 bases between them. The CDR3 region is CASRMGRGGTEAFF. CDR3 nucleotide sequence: TGTGCCAGCAGGATGGGCAGGGGTGGCACTGAAGCTTTCTTT.

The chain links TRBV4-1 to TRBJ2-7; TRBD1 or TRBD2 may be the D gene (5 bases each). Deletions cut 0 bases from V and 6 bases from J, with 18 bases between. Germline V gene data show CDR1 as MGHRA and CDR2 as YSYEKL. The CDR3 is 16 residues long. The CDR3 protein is CASSQDGGGALVEQYF. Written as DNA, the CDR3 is TGCGCCAGCAGCCAAGATGGTGGGGGTGCCTTGGTCGAGCAGTACTTC.

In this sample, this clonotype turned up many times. CDR3 sequence reads: CSASKTGGNEQFF. The CDR3 DNA is TGCAGTGCTAGTAAGACTGGTGGTAATGAGCAGTTCTTC. The chain recombines TRBV20-1 with TRBJ2-1; no reliable D call. CDR3 size: 13 residues. From germline, CDR1 is DFQATT and CDR2 SNEGSKA (reference sequence). The germline V and J ends were trimmed by 3 bases and 7 bases, with 13 bases remaining between them.

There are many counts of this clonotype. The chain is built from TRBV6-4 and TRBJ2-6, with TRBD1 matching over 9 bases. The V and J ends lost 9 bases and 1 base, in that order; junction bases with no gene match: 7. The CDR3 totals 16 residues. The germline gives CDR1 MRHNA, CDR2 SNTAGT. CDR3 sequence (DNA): TGTGCCAGAGGGACAGGGATCGGGTCTGGGGCCAACGTCCTGACTTTC. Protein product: CARGTGIGSGANVLTF.

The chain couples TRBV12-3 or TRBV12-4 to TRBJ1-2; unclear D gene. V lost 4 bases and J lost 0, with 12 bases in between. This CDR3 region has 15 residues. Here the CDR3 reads CASSSTTDSNYGYTF. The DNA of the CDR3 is TGTGCCAGCAGTTCTACCACAGATTCTAACTATGGCTACACCTTC.

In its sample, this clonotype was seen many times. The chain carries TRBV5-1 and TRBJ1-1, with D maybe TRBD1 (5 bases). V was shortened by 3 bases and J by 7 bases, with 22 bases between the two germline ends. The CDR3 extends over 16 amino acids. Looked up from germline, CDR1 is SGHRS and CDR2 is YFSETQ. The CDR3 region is CASSSGRRGDSGEAFF. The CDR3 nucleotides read TGCGCCAGCAGCTCCGGCCGACGGGGGGATTCGGGTGAAGCTTTCTTT.

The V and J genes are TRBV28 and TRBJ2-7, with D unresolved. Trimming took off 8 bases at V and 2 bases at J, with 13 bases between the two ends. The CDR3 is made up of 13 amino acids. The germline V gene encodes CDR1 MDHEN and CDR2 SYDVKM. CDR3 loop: CASLDPQTYEQYF. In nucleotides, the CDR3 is TGTGCCAGCTTGGATCCGCAAACCTACGAGCAGTACTTC.

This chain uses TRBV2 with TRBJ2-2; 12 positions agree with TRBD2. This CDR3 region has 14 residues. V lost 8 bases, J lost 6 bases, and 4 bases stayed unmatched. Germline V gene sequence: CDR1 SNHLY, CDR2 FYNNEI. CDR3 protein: CASGGLAGAGELFF. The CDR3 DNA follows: TGTGCCAGCGGGGGACTAGCGGGTGCCGGGGAGCTGTTTTTT.

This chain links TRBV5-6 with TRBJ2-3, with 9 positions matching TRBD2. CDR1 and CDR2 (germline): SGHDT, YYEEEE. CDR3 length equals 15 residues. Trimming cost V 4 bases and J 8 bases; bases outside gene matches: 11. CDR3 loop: CASSVTSGPGGTQYF. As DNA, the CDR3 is TGTGCCAGCAGCGTGACTAGCGGACCGGGGGGTACGCAGTATTTT.

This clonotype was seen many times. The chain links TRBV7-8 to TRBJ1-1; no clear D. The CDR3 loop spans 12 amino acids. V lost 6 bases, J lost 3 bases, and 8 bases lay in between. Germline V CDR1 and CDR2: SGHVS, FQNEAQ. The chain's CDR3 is CASSHRYTEAFF. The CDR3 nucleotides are TGTGCCAGCAGTCACCGATACACTGAAGCTTTCTTT.

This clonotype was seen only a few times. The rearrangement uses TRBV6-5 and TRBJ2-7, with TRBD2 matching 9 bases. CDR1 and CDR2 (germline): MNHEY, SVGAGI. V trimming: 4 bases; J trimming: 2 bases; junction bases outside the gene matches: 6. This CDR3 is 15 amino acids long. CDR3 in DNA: TGTGCCAGCAGTTTAGCGGGAGAAGGAACCTACGAGCAGTACTTC. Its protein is CASSLAGEGTYEQYF.

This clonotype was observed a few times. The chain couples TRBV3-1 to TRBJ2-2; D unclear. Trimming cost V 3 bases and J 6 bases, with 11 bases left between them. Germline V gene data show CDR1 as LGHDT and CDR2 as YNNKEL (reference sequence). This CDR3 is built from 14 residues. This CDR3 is CASSQDPAAGELFF. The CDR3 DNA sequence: TGTGCCAGCAGCCAGGACCCCGCGGCCGGGGAGCTGTTTTTT.

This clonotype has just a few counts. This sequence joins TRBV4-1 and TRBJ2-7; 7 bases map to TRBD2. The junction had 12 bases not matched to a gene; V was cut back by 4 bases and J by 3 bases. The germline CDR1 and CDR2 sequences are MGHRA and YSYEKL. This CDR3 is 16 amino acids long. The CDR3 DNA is TGCGCCAGCAGCCCAGAAACGGCTAGCGGATTCTACGAGCAGTACTTC. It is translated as CASSPETASGFYEQYF.

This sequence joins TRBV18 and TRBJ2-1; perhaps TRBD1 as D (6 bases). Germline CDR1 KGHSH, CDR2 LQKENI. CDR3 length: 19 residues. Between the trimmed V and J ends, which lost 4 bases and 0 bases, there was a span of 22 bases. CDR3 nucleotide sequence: TGTGCCAGCTCACAAAAAAGGGGGTCAGGACAGAACTCCTACAATGAGCAGTTCTTC. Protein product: CASSQKRGSGQNSYNEQFF.

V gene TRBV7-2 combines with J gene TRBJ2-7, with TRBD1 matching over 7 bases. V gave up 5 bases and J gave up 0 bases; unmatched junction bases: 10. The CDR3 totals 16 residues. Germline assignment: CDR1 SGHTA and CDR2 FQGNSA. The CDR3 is CASSTRGQSNSYEQYF. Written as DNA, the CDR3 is TGTGCCAGCAGCACCCGGGGACAGTCTAACTCCTACGAGCAGTACTTC. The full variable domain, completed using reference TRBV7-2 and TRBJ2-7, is GAGVSQSPSNKVTEKGKDVELRCDPISGHTALYWYRQSLGQGLEFLIYFQGNSAPDKSGLPSDRFSAERTGGSVSTLTIQRTQQEDSAVYLCASSTRGQSNSYEQYFGPGTRLTVT.

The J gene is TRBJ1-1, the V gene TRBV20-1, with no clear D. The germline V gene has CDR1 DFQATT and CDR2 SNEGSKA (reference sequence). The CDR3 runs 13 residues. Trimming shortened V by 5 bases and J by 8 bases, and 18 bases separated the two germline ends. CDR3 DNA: TGCAGTGCTTGCCTCGGGCTTAACTTGGAAGCTTTCTTT. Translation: CSACLGLNLEAFF.

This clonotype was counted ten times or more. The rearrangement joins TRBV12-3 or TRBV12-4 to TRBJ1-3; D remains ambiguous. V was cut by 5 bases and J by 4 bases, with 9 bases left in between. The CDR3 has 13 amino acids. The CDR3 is CASSTASGNTIYF. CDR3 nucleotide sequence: TGTGCCAGCAGTACAGCATCCGGAAACACCATATATTTT.

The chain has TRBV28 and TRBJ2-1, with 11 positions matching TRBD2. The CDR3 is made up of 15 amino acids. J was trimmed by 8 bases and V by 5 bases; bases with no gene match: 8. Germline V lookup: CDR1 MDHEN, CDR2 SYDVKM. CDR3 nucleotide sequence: TGTGCCAGCAGTCCACTAGCGGGAGACGGTTATGAGCAGTTCTTC. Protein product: CASSPLAGDGYEQFF.

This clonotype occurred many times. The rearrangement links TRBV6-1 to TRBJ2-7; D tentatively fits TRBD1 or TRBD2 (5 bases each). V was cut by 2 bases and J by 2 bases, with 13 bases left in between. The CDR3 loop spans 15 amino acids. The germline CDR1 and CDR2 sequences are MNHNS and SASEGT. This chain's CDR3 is CASSEKGTDAYEQYF. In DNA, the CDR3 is TGTGCCAGCAGTGAAAAGGGGACGGATGCCTACGAGCAGTACTTC.

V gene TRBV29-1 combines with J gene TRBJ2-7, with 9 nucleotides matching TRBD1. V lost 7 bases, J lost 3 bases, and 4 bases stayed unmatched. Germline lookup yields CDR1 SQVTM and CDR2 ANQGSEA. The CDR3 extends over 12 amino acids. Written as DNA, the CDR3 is TGCAGCGGAGGGACAGGGAACTACGAGCAGTACTTC. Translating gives CSGGTGNYEQYF.

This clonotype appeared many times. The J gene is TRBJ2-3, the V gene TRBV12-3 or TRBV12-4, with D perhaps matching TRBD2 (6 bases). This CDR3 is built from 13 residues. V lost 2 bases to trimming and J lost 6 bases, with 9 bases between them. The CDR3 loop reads CASSLSGLDTQYF. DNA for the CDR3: TGTGCCAGCAGTTTATCGGGACTGGATACGCAGTATTTT.